The present T cell receptor (beta chain) was sequenced within a study of control samples from healthy donors and cancer patients. Unmatched junction bases numbered 2, after V lost 5 bases and J lost 7 bases. CDR1 is MDHEN, CDR2 SYDVKM, per germline. The CDR3 runs to 14 residues. Assay: immunoSEQ multiplex PCR; the TCRdb copy retains only in-frame clones and omits some. In the table there are over 150,000 clones, around 96% of which are singletons. V and J are TRBV28 and TRBJ2-1; 13 nucleotides match TRBD2. Sequencing was carried out using blood. The sequence derives from a man in his forties in good health. CDR3 sequence reads: CASSLGLAGNEQFF. The CDR3 DNA reads TGTGCCAGCAGTCTGGGACTAGCGGGGAATGAGCAGTTCTTC.